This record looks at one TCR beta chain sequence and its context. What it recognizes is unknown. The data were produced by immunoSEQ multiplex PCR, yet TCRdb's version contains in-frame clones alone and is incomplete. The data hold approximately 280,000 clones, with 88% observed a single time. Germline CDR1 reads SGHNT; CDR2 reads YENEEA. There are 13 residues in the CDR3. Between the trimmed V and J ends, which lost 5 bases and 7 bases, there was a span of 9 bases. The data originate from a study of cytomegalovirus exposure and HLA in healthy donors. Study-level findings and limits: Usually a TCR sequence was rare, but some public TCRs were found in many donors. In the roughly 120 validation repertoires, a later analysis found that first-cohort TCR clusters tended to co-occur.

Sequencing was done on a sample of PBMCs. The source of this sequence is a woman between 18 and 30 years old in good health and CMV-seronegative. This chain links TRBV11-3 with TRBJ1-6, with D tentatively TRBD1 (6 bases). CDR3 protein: CASSPGQNSPLHF. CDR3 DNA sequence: TGTGCCAGCAGCCCCGGACAGAATTCACCCCTCCACTTT.